Included here is one T cell receptor (beta chain) sequence, with context. Germline assignment: CDR1 SGHTA and CDR2 FQGNSA. Trimming took off 6 bases at V and 10 bases at J, with 18 bases between the two ends. This CDR3 contains 13 residues. This entry comes from a study of blood T cell repertoires in COVID-19. Study information: Collection of acute and convalescent COVID-19 samples took place in the United States, Italy and Spain. PBMCs, B-cell-depleted T cells, or T cells provided the cDNA or gDNA that made up the material.

Authors' processing steps: Reference gene primer amplification in the assay estimated nucleated cell counts. Method: immunoSEQ multiplex PCR; TCRdb's copy keeps in-frame clones and lacks some. D and trimming were read from the DNA, whereas the V and J calls and clone size are those reported in that table. The profile covers 110,000 to 150,000 clones, with approximately 80% appearing a single time and less than 5.5% taken by the ten largest. The sequencing input was peripheral blood. The clonotype comes from a woman aged 45-65 years with acute or convalescent COVID-19. The chain employs TRBV7-2 and TRBJ1-1; the D is unclear. The CDR3 here is CASRLSDILAAFF. DNA of the CDR3: TGTGCCAGCAGACTTTCAGACATCTTGGCAGCTTTCTTT.